This entry lists 21 T cell receptor beta chains sequenced from one sample in a study of blood T cells in healthy people across ages. Then a second PCR, running roughly 7 to 11 cycles, was carried out with a sample-barcoded 5' primer and a J-beta primer mix. TCRdb itself ran the 5' RACE reads through MiXCR, one entry per CDR3 protein. This table holds roughly 650,000 distinct CDR3 sequences, approximately 30% found once. Sequencing input: blood. The receptor source for this set is a woman aged 80 or over in good health.

This clonotype was detected a few times. With a much larger clone just one base away, this may be a read error. This chain links TRBV5-1 with TRBJ2-1; TRBD2 is a possible D gene (6 bases). The CDR3 is 15 amino acids. The V gene's germline CDR1 is SGHRS and CDR2 YFSETQ. CDR3 sequence (DNA): TGCGCCAGCAGCTCGGGGGATCTCTCCTACAATAAGCAGTTCTTC. Translated, it gives CASSSGDLSYNKQFF.

This clonotype occurred many times. V and J are TRBV6-2 or TRBV6-3 and TRBJ2-6, with 10 bases aligning to TRBD1. There are 18 residues in the CDR3. With 8 bases clipped from V and 2 bases from J, the junction kept 12 bases outside the gene matches. Germline assignment: CDR1 MNHEY and CDR2 SVGEGT. The CDR3 protein is CASGRSGTGVPGANVLTF. The CDR3 DNA reads TGTGCCAGCGGACGGTCCGGGACAGGGGTTCCTGGGGCCAACGTCCTGACTTTC.

In regard to this clonotype: A single base separates this from a much larger clone, so it may be a read error. V usage is TRBV7-9 and J usage is TRBJ1-2; D not certain. There are 14 residues in the CDR3. Between the trimmed V and J ends, which lost 5 bases and 2 bases, there was a span of 12 bases. Per the germline V gene, CDR1 is SEHNR and CDR2 is FQNEAQ (reference sequence). The CDR3 region is CASSGTTRNYGYTF. The CDR3 DNA reads TGTGCCAGCAGCGGAACGACAAGGAACTATGGCTACACCTTC. The complete variable domain, with remaining parts taken from reference TRBV7-9 and TRBJ1-2, reads DTGVSQNPRHKITKRGQNVTFRCDPISEHNRLYWYRQTLGQGPEFLTYFQNEAQLEKSRLLSDRFSAERPKGSFSTLEIQRTEQGDSAMYLCASSGTTRNYGYTFGSGTRLTVV.

CDR3 bases: TGTGCCAGCAGCTTAGCCAGCACGCAAGAGACCCAGTACTTC. It encodes CASSLASTQETQYF. The genes are TRBV7-2 and TRBJ2-5; D ambiguous. The V gene's germline CDR1 is SGHTA and CDR2 FQGNSA. The CDR3 is made up of 14 amino acids. The V end lost 0 bases, the J end lost 2 bases, and 7 bases lay between the germline ends.

In this sample, this clonotype turned up a few times. The rearrangement uses TRBV9 and TRBJ1-1; 8 bases map to TRBD1. This CDR3 has 14 residues. Germline CDR1 and CDR2: SGDLS and YYNGEE. The junction had 4 bases not matched to a gene; V was cut back by 2 bases and J by 4 bases. In DNA form, the CDR3 reads TGTGCCAGCAGCGTTCAGGGGGCCGGCACTGAAGCTTTCTTT. Translation gives CASSVQGAGTEAFF.

This clonotype was counted ten times or more. The chain joins TRBV5-1 to TRBJ2-1; TRBD2 matches 13 bases. This CDR3 is built from 16 residues. The germline V gene encodes CDR1 SGHRS and CDR2 YFSETQ. Trimming at V came to 4 bases and at J to 6 bases, leaving 7 bases not matched to a gene. CDR3 in DNA: TGCGCCAGCAGCGCGACGGGACTAGCGGGGATCAATGAGCAGTTCTTC. It translates to CASSATGLAGINEQFF.

The rearrangement uses TRBV20-1 and TRBJ2-1, with D uncertain. Trimming removed 6 bases from V and 5 bases from J, with 17 bases in between. This CDR3 comprises 14 residues. Germline lookup yields CDR1 DFQATT and CDR2 SNEGSKA (reference sequence). This CDR3 is CSARLTGPHNEQFF. Written as DNA, the CDR3 is TGCAGTGCCCGCCTTACCGGGCCCCACAATGAGCAGTTCTTC.

This clonotype was found many times. V gene TRBV24-1 combines with J gene TRBJ2-1; TRBD1 might be the D (6 bases). V lost 10 bases to trimming and J lost 5 bases, with 11 bases between them. CDR3 size: 12 residues. Germline-derived CDR1 and CDR2 are KGHDR and SFDVKD. CDR3 bases: TGTGCCACGAAACAGGGAAACAATGAGCAGTTCTTC. Protein sequence: CATKQGNNEQFF.

This clonotype has at least ten counts. The chain has TRBV5-1 and TRBJ1-1; no clear D gene. V was cut by 4 bases and J by 4 bases, with 17 bases left in between. This CDR3 region has 15 residues. Germline V gene data show CDR1 as SGHRS and CDR2 as YFSETQ. The CDR3 spells CASSRLTPGITEAFF. For the CDR3, the DNA is TGCGCCAGCAGCCGGCTTACACCGGGGATCACTGAAGCTTTCTTT. Using reference TRBV5-1 and TRBJ1-1 for the parts outside the CDR3, the full variable domain is KAGVTQTPRYLIKTRGQQVTLSCSPISGHRSVSWYQQTPGQGLQFLFEYFSETQRNKGNFPGRFSGRQFSNSRSEMNVSTLELGDSALYLCASSRLTPGITEAFFGQGTRLTVV.

In this sample, this clonotype turned up a few times. It may be a read error: a sequence one base away is much more abundant. The J gene is TRBJ1-2, the V gene TRBV7-9; D not resolved. Germline V gene lookup returns CDR1 SEHNR and CDR2 FQNEAQ (reference sequence). The CDR3 totals 12 residues. CDR3 in DNA: TGTGCCAACAGCTTAGTACTGGATGGCTACACCTTC. It encodes CANSLVLDGYTF. Full variable domain (outside the CDR3, taken from reference TRBV7-9 and TRBJ1-2): DTGVSQNPRHKITKRGQNVTFRCDPISEHNRLYWYRQTLGQGPEFLTYFQNEAQLEKSRLLSDRFSAERPKGSFSTLEIQRTEQGDSAMYLCANSLVLDGYTFGSGTRLTVV.

Worth noting for this clonotype: A clone one base away is much larger, so this may be a read error. The chain is built from TRBV29-1 and TRBJ1-2, with D tentatively TRBD1 (6 bases). Germline CDR1 SQVTM, CDR2 ANQGSEA. Trimming removed 7 bases from V and 5 bases from J, with 20 bases in between. This CDR3 region has 14 residues. CDR3 region: CSGLRLGGAYGYTF. The CDR3 region has the DNA TGCAGCGGCCTGCGCTTAGGGGGGGCATATGGCTACACCTTC. Based on the CDR3 plus reference TRBV29-1 and TRBJ1-2, the full variable domain is SAVISQKPSRDICQRGTSLTIQCQVDSQVTMMFWYRQQPGQSLTLIATANQGSEATYESGFVIDKFPISRPNLTFSTLTVSNMSPEDSSIYLCSGLRLGGAYGYTFGSGTRLTVV.

With regard to this clonotype: This clone may be a read error of a much larger clone one base away. The chain carries TRBV3-1 and TRBJ2-5; D is perhaps TRBD1 (6 bases). The DNA matches TRBJ2-1 better at its end, which makes the J call doubtful. From germline, CDR1 is LGHDT and CDR2 YNNKEL (reference sequence). The CDR3 loop spans 14 amino acids. For the CDR3, the DNA is TGTGCCAGCAGCCAACGCCGACAGGAAGAGACCCAGTTCTTC. Its protein product is CASSQRRQEETQFF.

At least ten counts were recorded for this clonotype. This rearrangement joins TRBV6-1 to TRBJ2-7; 8 bases fit TRBD1. Germline CDR1 is MNHNS and CDR2 is SASEGT. The CDR3 has 14 residues. J was trimmed by 6 bases and V by 4 bases; bases with no gene match: 8. The CDR3 DNA sequence: TGTGCCAGCAGTGCAGGACAGGGCAGGACCGAGCAGTACTTC. It specifies CASSAGQGRTEQYF.

The chain couples TRBV6-2 or TRBV6-3 to TRBJ1-1; tentative D call: TRBD1 (6 bases). Deletions cut 7 bases from V and 1 base from J, with 16 bases between. The germline gives CDR1 MNHEY, CDR2 SVGEGT. The CDR3 is 15 residues long. The CDR3 region has the DNA TGTGCCAGCACTTCACGCAGGGACAAGAACACTGAAGCTTTCTTT. Translating gives CASTSRRDKNTEAFF.

Worth noting for this clonotype: A much larger clone sits a single nucleotide away, making a read error possible. V usage is TRBV27 and J usage is TRBJ2-7, with D unresolved. The CDR3 totals 17 residues. The germline V gene has CDR1 MNHEY and CDR2 SMNVEV (reference sequence). V lost 1 base and J lost 7, with 23 bases in between. The CDR3 here is CASSLFQRPGSYNEQYF. CDR3 coding DNA: TGTGCCAGCAGTTTATTTCAGCGTCCAGGCTCCTACAATGAGCAGTACTTC.

In the case of this clonotype: A much larger clone lies a single base off, so this may be a read error. The gene calls are TRBV6-2 or TRBV6-3 and TRBJ2-5; D may be TRBD1 or TRBD2 (5 bases each). The CDR3 covers 14 residues. V was cut by 2 bases and J by 11 bases, with 18 bases left in between. Germline V gene lookup returns CDR1 MNHEY and CDR2 SVGEGT. The CDR3 DNA sequence: TGTGCCAGCAGTTACGGGGGTAGGTTCCCGAAGCAGTACTTC. Translating it yields CASSYGGRFPKQYF.

The V call is TRBV4-2, the J call TRBJ2-3, with D tentatively TRBD1 or TRBD2 (5 bases each). Trimming took 4 bases from V and 2 from J, leaving 22 bases between them. CDR3 length: 18 amino acids. Germline loops: CDR1 LGHNA, CDR2 YNFKEQ. CDR3 amino acids: CASSLEWGIAPVTDTQYF. The CDR3 DNA is TGTGCCAGCAGCCTCGAATGGGGGATCGCGCCGGTCACAGATACGCAGTATTTT.

The chain has TRBV20-1 and TRBJ2-3, with TRBD1 as a possible D gene (6 bases). V was clipped by 0 bases and J by 0 bases, with 13 bases between them. The CDR3 covers 16 residues. Per the germline V gene, CDR1 is DFQATT and CDR2 is SNEGSKA (reference sequence). DNA of the CDR3: TGCAGTGCTAGAGATGCATCAGGGGCCAGCACAGATACGCAGTATTTT. Protein product: CSARDASGASTDTQYF.

This clonotype was seen at least ten times. V usage is TRBV29-1 and J usage is TRBJ2-7, with TRBD1 matching over 8 bases. Germline V gene data show CDR1 as SQVTM and CDR2 as ANQGSEA. The CDR3 contains 14 residues. The junction had 8 bases not matched to a gene; V was cut back by 5 bases and J by 2 bases. CDR3 loop: CSVNLEDRAYEQYF. In DNA form, the CDR3 reads TGCAGCGTTAACTTGGAGGACAGGGCCTACGAGCAGTACTTC.

For this clonotype: This sequence may be a read error, since a much larger clone differs from it by one base. V usage is TRBV6-5 and J usage is TRBJ2-1, with 11 bases fitting TRBD2. Losses at the gene ends were 6 bases for V and 4 bases for J; bases not matched to a gene: 5. The CDR3 runs 15 residues. Germline V CDR1 and CDR2: MNHEY, SVGAGI. CDR3 sequence reads: CASSELAGVYNEQFF. The CDR3 DNA reads TGTGCCAGCAGCGAACTAGCGGGGGTGTACAATGAGCAGTTCTTC.

Regarding this clonotype: The junction shows a germline mismatch at one end, possibly a read error. The genes are TRBV18 and TRBJ2-5, with D unclear. The germline V gene has CDR1 KGHSH and CDR2 LQKENI. The CDR3 spans 11 residues. Written as DNA, the CDR3 is TGTGCCAGCTCACTCCAAGAGGCCCAGTACTTC. Encoded protein: CASSLQEAQYF.